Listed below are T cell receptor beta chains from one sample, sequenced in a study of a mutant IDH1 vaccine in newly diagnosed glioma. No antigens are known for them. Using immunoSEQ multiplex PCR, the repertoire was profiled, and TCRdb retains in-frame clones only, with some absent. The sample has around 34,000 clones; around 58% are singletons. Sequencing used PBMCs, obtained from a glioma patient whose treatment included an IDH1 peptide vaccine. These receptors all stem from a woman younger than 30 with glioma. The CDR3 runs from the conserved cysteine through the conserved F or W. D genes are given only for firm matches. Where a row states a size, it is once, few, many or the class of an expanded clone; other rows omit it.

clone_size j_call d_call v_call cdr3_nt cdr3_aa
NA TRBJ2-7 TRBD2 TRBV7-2 TGTGCCAGCAGCTTAGGGGAGGGCCCCTACGAGCAGTACTTC CASSLGEGPYEQYF
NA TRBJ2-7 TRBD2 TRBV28 TGTGCCAGCAGTCCGGCCGGGACTAGCGTCGCCTACGAGCAGTACTTC CASSPAGTSVAYEQYF
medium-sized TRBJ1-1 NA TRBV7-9 TGTGCCAGCAGCTTAAATGGCCCTGAAGCTTTCTTT CASSLNGPEAFF
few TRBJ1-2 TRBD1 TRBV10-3 TGTGCCATCACTGGGGGGACAGGACGAGCTAACTATGGCTACACCTTC CAITGGTGRANYGYTF
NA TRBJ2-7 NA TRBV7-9 TGTGCCAGCAGCTCCACGAACAAACCCGGCGAGCAGTACTTC CASSSTNKPGEQYF
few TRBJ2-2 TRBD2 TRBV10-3 TGTGCCACCCGACTAGCGGGGGGGCCGGGCACCGGGGAGCTGTTTTTT CATRLAGGPGTGELFF
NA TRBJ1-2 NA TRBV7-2 TGTGCCAGCAGCCCCTTTTCTCCCGCTATGGACGGCTACACCTTC CASSPFSPAMDGYTF
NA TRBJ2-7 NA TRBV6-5 TGTGCCAGCTTCACGGGACCCTCCTACGAGCAGTACTTC CASFTGPSYEQYF
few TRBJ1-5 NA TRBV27 TGTGCCAGCGGGCAACCAAACAGCCTTGGGGCGCCCCAGCATTTT CASGQPNSLGAPQHF
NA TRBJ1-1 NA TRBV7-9 TGTGCCAGCAGCTTAGGGACACCCAACACTGAAGCTTTCTTT CASSLGTPNTEAFF
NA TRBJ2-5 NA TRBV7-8 TGTGCCAGCAGCTTAGGACTTAAAGAGACCCAGTACTTC CASSLGLKETQYF
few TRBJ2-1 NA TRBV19 TGTGCCAGTAGTATAGAGGCAGGGCCGTACAATGAGCAGTTCTTC CASSIEAGPYNEQFF
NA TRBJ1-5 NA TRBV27 TGTGCCAGCAGAGTGATTGGGGGCAATCAGCCCCAGCATTTT CASRVIGGNQPQHF
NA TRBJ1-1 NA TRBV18 TGTGCCAGCCGGGGTCCGTCGGGTACTGAAGCTTTCTTT CASRGPSGTEAFF